This TCR beta chain was profiled in a study of blood T cell repertoires in COVID-19 (dated by TCRdb to 2020 to 2021). For the study in its entirety: Collaborator samples came from the United States, Italy and Spain and covered acute and convalescent phases of COVID-19. The prospective study material was composed of cDNA or gDNA derived from T cells, B-cell-depleted T cells, or PBMCs. The dataset comprised deeply sampled blood TCRbeta repertoires from subjects exposed to, actively infected with, or recovered from COVID-19. The repertoires were released in a freely available public database meant as a resource for research on the immune response to SARS-CoV-2. The samples were drawn from the first 160 participants of the ongoing ImmuneRACE study and from 1,254 subjects provided by 6 global collaborators. Sample metadata almost always included a de-identified subject ID, COVID-19 status, age in years and sex. Where HLA class I and class II types were available, the types were taken from metadata supplied by the sample provider, not from assay-based typing.

Concerning this clone: Its antigen has not been determined. No qualities accompany the bases; no much larger clone lies one base away.

Overall study outcomes, separate from this receptor: How much clinical and demographic metadata was included differed by source and by participant, and the metadata was provided uncurated.

The immunoSEQ Assay, a bias-controlled multiplex PCR, was used to amplify TCRbeta CDR3 regions from genomic DNA. The study's processing was this. The number of nucleated cells in each sample was estimated from the amplification of reference gene primers within the assay. Sequence reads were collapsed and filtered to measure the absolute abundance of every unique TCRbeta CDR3 rearrangement. Productive Simpson clonality was computed per sample as the square root of Simpson's diversity index over productive rearrangements. Here the immuneACCESS table is served through TCRdb, limited to in-frame sequences with V and J called. Missing clones are a known gap in these copies; in checked studies unresolved V genes cover under half, and the rest lacks a known reason. V, J and clone size derive from that table, while D and trimming were established from the DNA sequence. In all, the sample holds around 120,000 clones, and 90% of those were seen once. The top ten constitute 3.5% to 4% of the sample.

From the cysteine up to the phenylalanine, the CDR3 has a length of 14 residues. Only the CDR3 DNA stays, 42 bases, in frame from base 1. V is shortened by 6 bases, J by 6 bases, and the region joining them spans 12 bases. The CDR1 and CDR2 encoded by the germline V gene (reference sequence) are SGHAT and FQDESV. At one collaborating source in Seattle, patients were enrolled during active infection and were followed longitudinally through the course of disease. Collaborating institutions collected whole blood in K2EDTA tubes following their own protocols. For TCRbeta analysis, collaborator samples were shipped as frozen whole blood, as isolated PBMCs, or as DNA extracted from either sample type.

Sequencing was done on a sample of peripheral blood. The TCR sequence derives from an older woman with COVID-19, enrolled during active disease. Recombination connected TRBV11-1 to TRBJ1-6; a weak D assignment points to TRBD1 (6 bases agree). The DNA sequence reads TGTGCCAGCAGATTGACAGGAGGTAATTCACCCCTCCACTTT. This encodes CASRLTGGNSPLHF.